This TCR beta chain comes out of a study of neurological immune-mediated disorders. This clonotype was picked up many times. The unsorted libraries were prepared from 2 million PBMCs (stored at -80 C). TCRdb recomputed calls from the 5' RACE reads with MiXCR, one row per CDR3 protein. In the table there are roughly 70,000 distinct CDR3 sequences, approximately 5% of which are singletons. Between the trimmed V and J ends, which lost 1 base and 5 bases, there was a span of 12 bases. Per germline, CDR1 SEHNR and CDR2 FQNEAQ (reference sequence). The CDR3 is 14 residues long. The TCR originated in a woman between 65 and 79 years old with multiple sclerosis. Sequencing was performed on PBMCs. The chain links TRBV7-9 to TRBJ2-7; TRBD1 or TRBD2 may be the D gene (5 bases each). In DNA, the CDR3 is TGTGCCAGCAGCTTAGGAGGGCAGGGACACGAGCAGTACTTC. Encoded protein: CASSLGGQGHEQYF.